These T cell receptor beta chains were read from a single sample in a study of CXCR3-negative and CXCR3-positive naive CD8 T cells. TCRdb re-called the 5' RACE reads and shows each CDR3 protein once, DNA omitted. The sample holds fewer than 65,000 distinct CDR3 sequences. The sequenced material came from naive CXCR3+ CD8+ T cells from blood. The receptor source for this set is a human donor in good health. Some clones in this sample may be carry-over from other donors' samples. CDR3s include the opening cysteine and the closing phenylalanine or tryptophan. Clone size is not always given. Where it is, it says once, few, many or a class for expanded clones.

J | size | V | CDR3
TRBJ2-7 | NA | TRBV4-3 | CASSQGQHEPPYEQYF
TRBJ2-5 | NA | TRBV5-6 | CASSFGVDRGRIWYF
TRBJ2-6 | NA | TRBV12-3/TRBV12-4 | CASSTTGGFSGANVLTF
TRBJ2-7 | NA | TRBV28 | CASSFVGGPYEQYF
TRBJ2-7 | NA | TRBV29-1 | CSVAGAGGYEQYF
TRBJ1-1 | NA | TRBV15 | CATSRWTGDTEAFF
TRBJ2-7 | NA | TRBV28 | CASIRGYEQYF
TRBJ2-1 | NA | TRBV12-3/TRBV12-4 | CASSFGEVLKFF
TRBJ1-1 | NA | TRBV7-9 | CASTDRTEAFF
TRBJ2-1 | NA | TRBV29-1 | CSVEGGNGPTNEQFF
TRBJ1-2 | NA | TRBV7-2 | CASRQQQGNPYGYTF
TRBJ1-1 | NA | TRBV11-3 | CASSAGGNMNTEAFF
TRBJ1-2 | NA | TRBV7-9 | CASSPLPDVAYGYTF
TRBJ2-4 | NA | TRBV5-5 | CASSFKVPMSAKNIQYF
TRBJ2-7 | NA | TRBV12-3/TRBV12-4 | CASSFGVSPSYEQYF
TRBJ2-5 | NA | TRBV6-5 | CASSYSGVQETQYF
TRBJ2-7 | NA | TRBV12-3/TRBV12-4 | CASSSDATGRDEQYF
TRBJ2-2 | NA | TRBV12-3/TRBV12-4 | CASRGTDFTGELFF
TRBJ2-7 | NA | TRBV29-1 | CSVESTAESYEQYF
TRBJ1-1 | NA | TRBV5-1 | CASSSTVNTEAFF
TRBJ1-1 | NA | TRBV19 | CASSTGTGLNTEAFF
TRBJ2-2 | NA | TRBV28 | CASSLPNEASGANTGELFF
TRBJ2-7 | NA | TRBV7-6 | CASSLDPGPYEQYF
TRBJ2-3 | NA | TRBV28 | CASTPSVFNTDTQYF
TRBJ1-1 | NA | TRBV10-3 | CAISESQGSAEAFF
TRBJ2-3 | NA | TRBV6-5 | CASTPGATDTQYF
TRBJ2-2 | NA | TRBV18 | CASSPPGQGNTGELFF
TRBJ1-4 | NA | TRBV28 | CASSFGTMNEKLFF
TRBJ2-7 | NA | TRBV7-4 | CASSFERISYEQYF
TRBJ2-5 | NA | TRBV29-1 | CSVDLGVRGILETQYF
TRBJ2-2 | NA | TRBV2 | CASSLLLDRHNTGELFF
TRBJ1-1 | NA | TRBV12-3/TRBV12-4 | CASYDPQRDRLKGAFF
TRBJ2-7 | NA | TRBV20-1 | CSARGQLSSYEQYF
TRBJ2-7 | NA | TRBV29-1 | CSVESASGFYEQYF
TRBJ1-2 | NA | TRBV5-4 | CASSFYAANYGYTF
TRBJ2-7 | NA | TRBV7-9 | CASSPKETGLIYYEQYF
TRBJ2-2 | NA | TRBV5-1 | CASSLAGRNRRVGELFF
TRBJ2-7 | NA | TRBV28 | CASITPGVDYEQYF
TRBJ1-5 | NA | TRBV6-1 | CASSEGPENQPQHF
TRBJ2-1 | NA | TRBV5-1 | CASSLVRQSSYNEQFF
TRBJ2-7 | NA | TRBV28 | CASSRGDVYEQYF
TRBJ2-1 | NA | TRBV29-1 | CSVETVYNEQFF
TRBJ2-3 | NA | TRBV6-5 | CASSYSPVDTQYF
TRBJ2-3 | NA | TRBV14 | CASSLLAAPGDTQYF
TRBJ1-6 | NA | TRBV14 | CASSQVSGVKSPLHF
TRBJ2-3 | NA | TRBV7-8 | CASSLFIQALGTDTQYF
TRBJ2-5 | NA | TRBV3-1 | CASSPPGELVGETQYF
TRBJ2-5 | NA | TRBV29-1 | CSAHRGETQYF
TRBJ1-3 | NA | TRBV20-1 | CSARDYSGNTIYF
TRBJ2-2 | NA | TRBV29-1 | CSVEGLVWPGELFF
TRBJ2-1 | NA | TRBV19 | CASSIDSDEQFF
TRBJ2-1 | NA | TRBV9 | CASSGGQTNEQFF
TRBJ2-1 | NA | TRBV29-1 | CSTLEANYNEQFF
TRBJ2-7 | medium-sized | TRBV6-2/TRBV6-3 | CASSSGTGEVYEQYF
TRBJ1-5 | NA | TRBV19 | CASSVRLSNQPQHF
TRBJ2-7 | NA | TRBV18 | CASSPPLAPYEQYF
TRBJ2-3 | NA | TRBV29-1 | CSVEASTDTQYF
TRBJ1-1 | NA | TRBV19 | CASSIGTGFTEAFF
TRBJ2-7 | NA | TRBV5-1 | CASSLYGEQYF